The rows below give T cell receptor beta chains drawn from one sample of a study of radiation and T cells in renal cell carcinoma. Some clones are missing from TCRdb's copy, which holds only in-frame ones; the method was immunoSEQ multiplex PCR. The sample carries about 78,000 clones, approximately 90% recorded once. The sample was blood, taken from a patient whose treatment included radiotherapy and nephrectomy. These receptors all come from an older woman with renal cell carcinoma. CDR3s include the opening cysteine and the closing phenylalanine or tryptophan. D genes are given only for firm matches. Only part of the rows carry a size: once, few, many, or a class if the clone is expanded.

CDR3: CASSSGRRGMTDTQYF
DNA: TGCGCCAGCAGCTCGGGGCGCAGGGGGATGACAGATACGCAGTATTTT
D: TRBD1
V: TRBV5-1
J: TRBJ2-3
size: -

CDR3: CASSPDRGNTIYF
DNA: TGTGCCAGCTCACCAGATAGAGGAAACACCATATATTTT
D: -
V: TRBV18
J: TRBJ1-3
size: -

CDR3: CASRQAGGHVSEQYF
DNA: TGTGCCAGCAGACAAGCGGGGGGGCATGTAAGCGAGCAGTACTTC
D: TRBD2
V: TRBV6-5
J: TRBJ2-7
size: -

CDR3: CASSFAGAREQYF
DNA: TGTGCCAGCAGTTTCGCAGGGGCGAGAGAGCAGTACTTC
D: -
V: TRBV28
J: TRBJ2-7
size: -

CDR3: CASRRGQGTNEKLFF
DNA: TGTGCCAGCAGACGCGGACAGGGTACTAATGAAAAACTGTTTTTT
D: TRBD1
V: TRBV14
J: TRBJ1-4
size: once

CDR3: CASSLGPGGFRINEQFF
DNA: TGCGCCAGCAGCTTGGGGCCCGGGGGCTTTAGAATCAATGAGCAGTTCTTC
D: -
V: TRBV5-1
J: TRBJ2-1
size: -

CDR3: CASSPPLETEAFF
DNA: TGTGCCAGCAGCCCGCCTTTGGAGACTGAAGCTTTCTTT
D: -
V: TRBV7-8
J: TRBJ1-1
size: once

CDR3: CASSWTGNNEQYF
DNA: TGCGCCAGCAGCTGGACAGGGAACAACGAGCAGTACTTC
D: TRBD1
V: TRBV5-1
J: TRBJ2-7
size: -

CDR3: CASSLTGSRDEQFF
DNA: TGTGCCAGCAGCTTAACGGGGAGCAGGGATGAGCAGTTCTTC
D: -
V: TRBV7-9
J: TRBJ2-1
size: -

CDR3: CASSLDVAGDHEQYF
DNA: TGTGCCAGCAGCTTAGATGTCGCAGGTGACCACGAGCAGTACTTC
D: -
V: TRBV11-1
J: TRBJ2-7
size: -